The next 21 T cell receptor beta chains were all read from a single sample in a study of T-cell memory formation after mild COVID-19. TCRdb used MiXCR to reprocess the 5' RACE reads, holding one entry per CDR3 protein. The sample contains 310,000 or so distinct CDR3 sequences, roughly 15% of which appear only once. The sequenced sample consisted of PBMCs or a T cell subset sorted from them (not recorded which). The receptors were sampled from a man in his late teens or twenties who had mild COVID-19 (a few samples of this study predate the infection). Cell type and time point are not known.

V is TRBV20-1 and J is TRBJ1-1; D uncertain. The V end was cut by 6 bases, the J end by 1 base, with 15 bases between. Germline CDR1 and CDR2: DFQATT and SNEGSKA (reference sequence). The CDR3 spans 14 residues. DNA for the CDR3: TGCAGTGCGAGATCGTGGGGATCGAACACTGAAGCTTTCTTT. Its translation is CSARSWGSNTEAFF.

This chain connects TRBV7-8 to TRBJ2-3, with no clear D. Trimming pared 1 base from V and 4 bases from J, leaving 9 bases between. The V gene's germline CDR1 is SGHVS and CDR2 FQNEAQ. CDR3 size: 14 residues. CDR3 nucleotide sequence: TGTGCCAGCAGCTTAGTTGCTACATCAGATACGCAGTATTTT. It is translated as CASSLVATSDTQYF.

The V and J genes are TRBV7-2 and TRBJ1-6, with D perhaps TRBD1 (6 bases). V was trimmed by 2 bases and J by 2 bases, leaving 16 bases between them. CDR1 is SGHTA, CDR2 FQGNSA, per germline. The CDR3 loop spans 18 amino acids. For the CDR3, the DNA is TGTGCCAGCAGCTTATTTGGTTCTGGGGGCGCCTATAATTCACCCCTCCACTTT. Amino acids: CASSLFGSGGAYNSPLHF.

V gene TRBV6-5 combines with J gene TRBJ1-2; perhaps TRBD1 as D (5 bases). Per germline, CDR1 MNHEY and CDR2 SVGAGI. The V end lost 10 bases, the J end lost 5 bases, and 14 bases lay between the germline ends. This CDR3 contains 12 residues. The CDR3 reads CATGAGAYGYTF. The CDR3 region has the DNA TGTGCCACCGGGGCCGGGGCGTATGGCTACACCTTC.

This clonotype was counted a few times. The rearrangement joins TRBV7-3 to TRBJ2-3; 8 nucleotides line up with TRBD1. V shed 0 bases and J 1 base; nucleotides not matched to a gene: 6. Looked up from germline, CDR1 is SGHTA and CDR2 is FQGTGA. This CDR3 region has 17 residues. CDR3 in amino acids: CASSLTLPGGGTDTQYF. Here the CDR3 DNA reads TGTGCCAGCAGCTTAACGTTGCCAGGGGGCGGCACAGATACGCAGTATTTT.

The CDR3 DNA is TGTGCTAGTGTTGCTGGGACTAGCGGAAACAATGAGCAGTTCTTC. It specifies CASVAGTSGNNEQFF. V is TRBV12-5 and J is TRBJ2-1; 11 nucleotides agree with TRBD2. The CDR3 is 15 residues long. CDR1 and CDR2 from the germline V gene are LGHNT and FRNRAP. Losses at the gene ends were 7 bases for V and 5 bases for J; bases not matched to a gene: 7.

The rearrangement links TRBV7-2 to TRBJ2-7; D tentatively reads TRBD1 or TRBD2 (5 bases each). Germline values: CDR1 SGHTA, CDR2 FQGNSA. V lost 6 bases to trimming and J lost 2 bases, with 14 bases between them. The CDR3 totals 14 residues. CDR3 sequence (DNA): TGTGCCAGCAGACTAGGGCCAGGGCCCTACGAGCAGTACTTC. Translating it yields CASRLGPGPYEQYF.

This clonotype was seen a few times. This sequence joins TRBV5-6 and TRBJ2-2; D not resolved. Germline values: CDR1 SGHDT, CDR2 YYEEEE. This CDR3 comprises 15 residues. V lost 1 base, J lost 0 bases, and 7 bases lay in between. CDR3 coding DNA: TGTGCCAGCAGCTTGTTGTTCACGAACACCGGGGAGCTGTTTTTT. Its translation: CASSLLFTNTGELFF. The variable domain in full, with the rest retrieved from reference TRBV5-6 and TRBJ2-2, is DAGVTQSPTHLIKTRGQQVTLRCSPKSGHDTVSWYQQALGQGPQFIFQYYEEEERQRGNFPDRFSGHQFPNYSSELNVNALLLGDSALYLCASSLLFTNTGELFFGEGSRLTVL.

This clonotype occurred a few times. The CDR3 coding sequence is TGTGCCAGCAGCCCCGGACTTGTTGATGGGCAGTTCTTC. Translation: CASSPGLVDGQFF. The chain recombines TRBV3-1 with TRBJ2-1; possible D gene TRBD2, 5 bases. Trimming pared 4 bases from V and 12 bases from J, leaving 16 bases between. Looked up from germline, CDR1 is LGHDT and CDR2 is YNNKEL (reference sequence). The CDR3 extends over 13 amino acids.

A remark on this clonotype: Possible read error: a much larger clone is one base away. This rearrangement joins TRBV6-5 to TRBJ2-7; weak D call: TRBD2 (5 bases). This CDR3 spans 14 amino acids. CDR1 is MNHEY and CDR2 is SVGAGI in the germline V gene. The CDR3 bases are TGTGACAGCAGTTACTCTCGAGGGCAGTACGAGCAGTACTTC. Translation: CDSSYSRGQYEQYF.

This clonotype has more than one count but fewer than ten. The chain employs TRBV7-9 and TRBJ1-3, with D possibly matching TRBD1 (6 bases). Germline V lookup: CDR1 SEHNR, CDR2 FQNEAQ (reference sequence). Trimming stripped 3 bases from V and 3 bases from J, with 12 bases between. The CDR3 contains 15 residues. CDR3 DNA sequence: TGTGCCAGCAGCTTGGCAGGGGCGTATGGAAACACCATATATTTT. Its protein product is CASSLAGAYGNTIYF. The variable domain in full, completed from reference TRBV7-9 and TRBJ1-3, reads DTGVSQNPRHKITKRGQNVTFRCDPISEHNRLYWYRQTLGQGPEFLTYFQNEAQLEKSRLLSDRFSAERPKGSFSTLEIQRTEQGDSAMYLCASSLAGAYGNTIYFGEGSWLTVV.

The chain joins TRBV5-1 to TRBJ2-5, with 11 bases that match TRBD1. The CDR3 is 15 amino acids. Looked up from germline, CDR1 is SGHRS and CDR2 is YFSETQ. The V and J ends lost 3 bases and 5 bases, in that order; junction bases with no gene match: 6. As DNA, the CDR3 is TGCGCCAGCAGCTCGGTGGGACAGGGGGTCGAGACCCAGTACTTC. Amino acids: CASSSVGQGVETQYF.

The V and J genes are TRBV7-2 and TRBJ1-2; D not resolved. V was clipped by 3 bases and J by 6 bases, with 8 bases between them. The CDR3 runs to 12 residues. The germline CDR1 and CDR2 sequences are SGHTA and FQGNSA. CDR3 coding DNA: TGTGCCAGCAGCTTCACTCGGGATGGCTACACCTTC. This codes for CASSFTRDGYTF.

This clonotype came up many times. This chain uses TRBV10-2 with TRBJ2-7, with 7 bases that match TRBD1. This CDR3 comprises 14 residues. The germline CDR1 and CDR2 sequences are WSHSY and SAAADI. The junction had 5 bases not matched to a gene; V was cut back by 3 bases and J by 3 bases. The CDR3 protein is CASSEDRVVYEQYF. The CDR3 DNA sequence: TGCGCCAGCAGTGAAGACAGGGTGGTCTACGAGCAGTACTTC.

This clonotype was seen a few times. The chain employs TRBV4-1 and TRBJ2-1; 7 bases are shared with TRBD1. The CDR3 contains 16 residues. J was trimmed by 0 bases and V by 4 bases; bases with no gene match: 6. The germline V gene has CDR1 MGHRA and CDR2 YSYEKL. The DNA for the CDR3 is TGCGCCAGCAGCCGCAGGCCAGGGGGCTCCTACAATGAGCAGTTCTTC. Protein: CASSRRPGGSYNEQFF.

A few counts support this clonotype. V gene TRBV7-8 combines with J gene TRBJ2-2; TRBD2 agrees at 8 bases. The J segment lost 7 bases and the V segment lost 5 bases, leaving 3 bases of the junction unmatched. The CDR3 runs to 13 residues. Germline V lookup: CDR1 SGHVS, CDR2 FQNEAQ. The CDR3 reads CASSVGGVGELFF. In DNA form, the CDR3 reads TGTGCCAGCAGCGTCGGGGGGGTCGGGGAGCTGTTTTTT.

This sequence joins TRBV30 and TRBJ1-5, with 7 bases lining up with TRBD1. Germline CDR1 GTSNPN, CDR2 SVGIG (reference sequence). The junction had 9 bases not matched to a gene; V was cut back by 3 bases and J by 4 bases. The CDR3 contains 15 residues. The CDR3 DNA reads TGTGCCTGGAGCTCCCTTCCGGGACAGAATCAGCCCCAGCATTTT. It translates to CAWSSLPGQNQPQHF. The entire variable domain, with the rest obtained from reference TRBV30 and TRBJ1-5, is as follows: SQTIHQWPATLVQPVGSPLSLECTVEGTSNPNLYWYRQAAGRGLQLLFYSVGIGQISSEVPQNLSASRPQDRQFILSSKKLLLSDSGFYLCAWSSLPGQNQPQHFGDGTRLSIL.

This clonotype has a handful of counts. The chain links TRBV5-4 to TRBJ2-4; the D is unclear. Germline CDR1 SGHNT, CDR2 YYREEE (reference sequence). Trimming took 4 bases from V and 0 from J, leaving 8 bases between them. The CDR3 extends over 14 amino acids. CDR3 protein: CASSPTVAKNIQYF. DNA of the CDR3: TGTGCCAGCAGCCCTACAGTAGCCAAAAACATTCAGTACTTC.

V is TRBV3-1 and J is TRBJ2-3; TRBD2 aligns across 10 bases. V trimming: 7 bases; J trimming: 3 bases; junction bases outside the gene matches: 4. This CDR3 contains 14 residues. Germline V gene data show CDR1 as LGHDT and CDR2 as YNNKEL (reference sequence). As DNA, the CDR3 is TGTGCCAGCACTAGCGGGGGTTTGACAGATACGCAGTATTTT. It codes for CASTSGGLTDTQYF.

The chain combines TRBV9 with TRBJ2-1; 10 positions agree with TRBD2. J lost 5 bases, V lost 8 bases, and 4 bases had no gene match. The CDR3 has 13 residues. Per germline, CDR1 SGDLS and CDR2 YYNGEE. The CDR3 sequence: CASALAGDNEQFF. The CDR3 nucleotides are TGTGCCAGTGCCCTAGCGGGGGACAATGAGCAGTTCTTC.

This clonotype occurred a few times. V gene TRBV14 combines with J gene TRBJ2-3; weak D call: TRBD1 (6 bases). The germline V gene has CDR1 SGHDN and CDR2 FVKESK. V lost 2 bases and J 1 base, leaving 10 bases between the germline ends. This CDR3 has 15 residues. The CDR3 DNA is TGTGCCAGCAGCCAATGGACAGCCGGCACAGATACGCAGTATTTT. Encoded protein: CASSQWTAGTDTQYF.